Below, 17 T cell receptor beta chains from the same sample are listed, as sequenced in a study of T-cell reconstitution after alpha-beta-depleted transplantation in children. Unique molecular identifiers featured in how the TCRbeta library was prepared. TCRdb passed the PCR reads through MiXCR, listing each CDR3 protein once. The table shows nearly 400,000 distinct CDR3 sequences, with around 21% occurring only once. The sample here was PBMCs from the stem cell graft donor, taken from the stem cell graft. Receptors originate from a human donor who donated a stem cell graft to a child with acute myeloid leukemia.

The rearrangement joins TRBV12-3 or TRBV12-4 to TRBJ2-1, with D tentatively TRBD2 (6 bases). V was shortened by 7 bases and J by 7 bases, with 23 bases between the two germline ends. The CDR3 is made up of 16 amino acids. The CDR3 sequence: CASTKAAGRNGNEQFF. The CDR3 DNA reads TGTGCCAGCACCAAGGCTGCGGGGCGAAATGGAAATGAGCAGTTCTTC.

This clonotype was found a few times. The chain has TRBV6-4 and TRBJ2-5; D is unresolved. V lost 0 bases, J lost 12 bases, and 11 bases lay in between. Looked up from germline, CDR1 is MRHNA and CDR2 is SNTAGT. This CDR3 spans 12 amino acids. CDR3 protein: CASSDSSRVEYF. The CDR3, as DNA: TGTGCCAGCAGTGACTCAAGCCGGGTGGAGTACTTC.

This clonotype has only a few counts. The rearrangement links TRBV4-1 to TRBJ2-7; D ambiguous. The CDR3 covers 16 residues. Germline V gene data show CDR1 as MGHRA and CDR2 as YSYEKL. The V end lost 1 base, the J end lost 0 bases, and 13 bases lay between the germline ends. CDR3 sequence reads: CASSQVDDSSSYEQYF. CDR3 bases: TGCGCCAGCAGCCAAGTAGACGACTCCAGCTCCTACGAGCAGTACTTC.

This clonotype was picked up a small number of times. The chain links TRBV12-3 or TRBV12-4 to TRBJ2-5; TRBD2 matches at 7 bases. The CDR3 covers 16 residues. J gave up 1 base and V 6 bases, and 11 bases lay outside the gene matches. CDR3 nucleotide sequence: TGTGCCAGCAGATCGAGCGGGATCCCCACCCAAGAGACCCAGTACTTC. Translated, it gives CASRSSGIPTQETQYF.

CDR3 sequence (DNA): TGTGCCAGCAACCAGTTTCAGGAGAATCAGCCCCAGCATTTT. As protein: CASNQFQENQPQHF. The chain employs TRBV6-1 and TRBJ1-5; D not certain. Germline CDR1 and CDR2: MNHNS and SASEGT. The CDR3 covers 14 residues. V lost 7 bases and J 4 bases, leaving 14 bases between the germline ends.

This clonotype was picked up one time. The chain has TRBV25-1 and TRBJ2-5, with D perhaps TRBD1 or TRBD2 (6 bases each). The CDR3 loop spans 15 amino acids. Germline V gene sequence: CDR1 MGHDK, CDR2 SYGVNS. V was cut by 8 bases and J by 5 bases, with 21 bases left in between. Here the CDR3 DNA reads TGTGCCAGCGGGGGGCATGGGGGATCTTCTGAGACCCAGTACTTC. As protein: CASGGHGGSSETQYF.

This clonotype turned up a few times. The chain joins TRBV7-9 to TRBJ2-1; 7 bases map to TRBD2. Germline CDR1 reads SEHNR; CDR2 reads FQNEAQ (reference sequence). V lost 4 bases to trimming and J lost 1 base; unmatched junction nucleotides: 7. The CDR3 is 16 residues long. The CDR3 loop is CASSSPTSWSYNEQFF. The CDR3 nucleotides are TGTGCCAGCAGCTCCCCGACTAGCTGGTCCTACAATGAGCAGTTCTTC.

This clonotype was seen more than once but under ten times. Here the CDR3 DNA reads TGTGCCACCAGCAGAGATCCGGAGGGGGGAAGAGGCGAGCAGTACTTC. Translating it yields CATSRDPEGGRGEQYF. The V gene is TRBV15, the J gene TRBJ2-7; D possibly uses TRBD1 or TRBD2 (6 bases each). Deletions cut 0 bases from V and 6 bases from J, with 18 bases between. The CDR3 runs 16 residues. Germline lookup yields CDR1 LNHNV and CDR2 YYDKDF (reference sequence).

V gene TRBV28 combines with J gene TRBJ1-5; 7 bases match TRBD1. Germline CDR1 and CDR2: MDHEN and SYDVKM. The CDR3 covers 14 residues. J gave up 6 bases and V 2 bases, and 4 bases lay outside the gene matches. This CDR3 reads CASSLAGGGQPQHF. The CDR3, as DNA: TGTGCCAGCAGTTTAGCAGGGGGTGGTCAGCCCCAGCATTTT.

This clonotype was detected many times. The chain recombines TRBV29-1 with TRBJ2-5; the D is unclear. In germline, CDR1 is SQVTM, CDR2 ANQGSEA. CDR3 length equals 16 residues. V gave up 0 bases and J gave up 2 bases, with 16 bases separating them. CDR3 nucleotides: TGCAGCGTTGAAGATTTTGGGGATTTCGGACAAGAGACCCAGTACTTC. It is translated as CSVEDFGDFGQETQYF.

The V and J genes are TRBV29-1 and TRBJ2-7, with 7 bases aligning to TRBD1. J lost 4 bases, V lost 2 bases, and 5 bases had no gene match. CDR1 is SQVTM and CDR2 is ANQGSEA in the germline V gene. This CDR3 contains 13 residues. As DNA, the CDR3 is TGCAGCGTTGAAACGGGACAGAGATACGAGCAGTACTTC. This sequence encodes CSVETGQRYEQYF.

In this sample, this clonotype turned up a few times. J is TRBJ2-1 and V is TRBV5-1; the D is unclear. Germline V CDR1 and CDR2: SGHRS, YFSETQ. V lost 2 bases and J 3 bases, leaving 12 bases between the germline ends. The CDR3 length is 15 residues. CDR3 bases: TGCGCCAGCAGCTTCATAGCCGAGAGCTACAATGAGCAGTTCTTC. This encodes CASSFIAESYNEQFF.

The chain combines TRBV27 with TRBJ2-2, with D tentatively TRBD1 (5 bases). Germline lookup yields CDR1 MNHEY and CDR2 SMNVEV (reference sequence). The CDR3 length is 15 residues. The V and J ends lost 5 bases and 1 base respectively, with 11 bases between them. The CDR3: CASSQDSVNTGELFF. The CDR3 DNA reads as TGTGCCAGCAGTCAAGACAGTGTGAACACCGGGGAGCTGTTTTTT.

This clonotype has more than one count but fewer than ten. The V and J genes are TRBV15 and TRBJ2-5, with D tentatively TRBD2 (5 bases). This CDR3 region has 14 residues. The V gene lost 1 base and the J gene lost 2 bases, with 8 bases spanning the gap. The germline V gene has CDR1 LNHNV and CDR2 YYDKDF (reference sequence). The CDR3 DNA follows: TGTGCCACCAGCAGAGGCGGGTTGCAAGAGACCCAGTACTTC. Residues: CATSRGGLQETQYF.

There are a few counts of this clonotype. The chain joins TRBV12-3 or TRBV12-4 to TRBJ2-5; 7 nucleotides line up with TRBD2. V lost 6 bases to trimming and J lost 5 bases; unmatched junction nucleotides: 6. This CDR3 region has 13 residues. CDR3 DNA sequence: TGTGCCAGCAGCCCGGGAGGAGCGGAGACCCAGTACTTC. Encoded protein: CASSPGGAETQYF.

Many counts were recorded for this clonotype. This chain uses TRBV12-3 or TRBV12-4 with TRBJ1-1, with a weak D call TRBD1 (5 bases). The CDR3 is made up of 14 amino acids. V dropped 10 bases and J dropped 5 bases, with 20 bases sitting between them. CDR3 residues: CATLGEGLATEAFF. Written as DNA, the CDR3 is TGTGCCACCTTGGGTGAGGGGCTGGCGACTGAAGCTTTCTTT.

The J gene is TRBJ2-5, the V gene TRBV9, with 9 bases identical to TRBD2. V was pared by 3 bases and J by 4 bases, with 4 bases of the junction left unmatched. There are 14 residues in the CDR3. Germline assignment: CDR1 SGDLS and CDR2 YYNGEE. The DNA of the CDR3 is TGTGCCAGCAGCGAAGGGACTAGCCGAGAGACCCAGTACTTC. Residues: CASSEGTSRETQYF.